This TCR beta chain was sequenced in a study of blood T cell repertoires in COVID-19. Study details: The study drew acute and convalescent COVID-19 samples from the United States, Italy and Spain. The cDNA or gDNA used as material had been derived from T cells, B-cell-depleted T cells, or PBMCs.

The CDR3 totals 18 residues. Looked up from germline, CDR1 is SEHNR and CDR2 is FQNEAQ (reference sequence). V gave up 2 bases and J gave up 4 bases; unmatched junction bases: 13. The method was immunoSEQ multiplex PCR; TCRdb's version includes in-frame clones alone and lacks a portion of them. The data show some 130,000 clones, about 70% seen once. The chain employs TRBV7-9 and TRBJ2-7; 11 bases agree with TRBD1. Sequenced sample: peripheral blood. This receptor was obtained from a woman in her 70s with acute or convalescent COVID-19. The CDR3 sequence: CASSLNPYGQGASYEQYF. In DNA form, the CDR3 reads TGTGCCAGCAGCTTAAATCCCTACGGACAGGGGGCTTCTTACGAGCAGTACTTC.